The T cell receptor (beta chain) described here comes from a study of CD8 T cells in Susac syndrome. Random-hexamer reverse transcription was applied to roughly 0.5 to 1 ug RNA. An immunoSEQ multiplex PCR amplified TCR beta CDR3 over 54 Vbeta and 13 Jbeta. TCRdb reanalysed the immunoSEQ multiplex PCR reads using MiXCR and keeps one entry per CDR3 protein. The sample has around 270,000 distinct CDR3 sequences; roughly 85% are singletons. The trim removed 5 bases at V and 3 bases at J, leaving 12 bases unmatched. The CDR3 sequence is 17 residues long. Germline lookup yields CDR1 SEHNR and CDR2 FQNEAQ (reference sequence). Sequencing of TCR beta was performed on blood CD8+ T cells and on blood CD4+ T cells. Control patients had untreated stable or active relapsing-remitting multiple sclerosis by revised McDonald criteria. TEMRA cells were FACS-enriched, and CD8+ and CD4+ T cells were isolated negatively.

The sequenced sample consisted of CD8+ T cells from PBMCs. The clonotype comes from a human donor with multiple sclerosis. V is TRBV7-9 and J is TRBJ2-7; the match to TRBD2 covers 11 bases. The CDR3 coding sequence is TGTGCCAGCAGCCCGGGACTAGCGGTTGGGGGGCTCTACGAGCAGTACTTC. As protein: CASSPGLAVGGLYEQYF.